Following are 6 T cell receptor beta chains from one sample sequenced in a study of blood T cell repertoires in COVID-19. The table came from immunoSEQ multiplex PCR; TCRdb's copy has only in-frame clones and leaves some out. The sample holds about 87,000 clones, around 84% seen once. Input material: peripheral blood. The receptors come from a man in his forties or fifties with acute or convalescent COVID-19.

This clone was seen a single time. The chain is built from TRBV6-1 and TRBJ2-3; 9 positions agree with TRBD2. CDR3 length equals 17 residues. The trim removed 1 base at V and 6 bases at J, leaving 11 bases unmatched. Germline-derived CDR1 and CDR2 are MNHNS and SASEGT. CDR3 bases: TGTGCCAGCAGTGAAGTCAGCGGGGGGCGGGGATGGGATACGCAGTATTTT. Translated: CASSEVSGGRGWDTQYF.

The gene calls are TRBV7-8 and TRBJ1-2; D gene ambiguous. Per germline, CDR1 SGHVS and CDR2 FQNEAQ. CDR3 length equals 15 residues. V lost 1 base, J lost 5 bases, and 14 bases lay in between. The CDR3 spells CASSLDSQAGYGYTF. CDR3 nucleotide sequence: TGTGCCAGCAGCTTAGATTCCCAGGCAGGATATGGCTACACCTTC.

The genes are TRBV18 and TRBJ1-5; D gene unclear. The CDR3 extends over 15 amino acids. CDR1 is KGHSH and CDR2 is LQKENI in the germline V gene. Trimming pared 1 base from V and 5 bases from J, leaving 12 bases between. DNA of the CDR3: TGTGCCAGCTCACCACAGGAAATTCAGGATCAGCCCCAGCATTTT. Encoded protein: CASSPQEIQDQPQHF.

V is TRBV7-2 and J is TRBJ2-7; D is possibly TRBD2 (7 bases). Germline values: CDR1 SGHTA, CDR2 FQGNSA. This CDR3 has 14 amino acids. With 1 base removed from V and 6 bases from J, the gap between germline ends came to 13 bases. CDR3 sequence: CASSLDGGASEQYF. The CDR3 DNA reads TGTGCCAGCAGCTTAGATGGGGGGGCCAGCGAGCAGTACTTC.

J is TRBJ2-1 and V is TRBV7-9; D might be TRBD2 (5 bases). The CDR3 is 15 residues long. The ends were cut back, 2 bases at V and 6 bases at J, with 14 bases in the middle. Germline-derived CDR1 and CDR2 are SEHNR and FQNEAQ (reference sequence). The CDR3 here is CASSLQTHAGNEQFF. The CDR3 nucleotides are TGTGCCAGCAGCTTACAAACGCATGCGGGCAATGAGCAGTTCTTC. Full variable domain (remainder filled in from reference TRBV7-9 and TRBJ2-1): DTGVSQNPRHKITKRGQNVTFRCDPISEHNRLYWYRQTLGQGPEFLTYFQNEAQLEKSRLLSDRFSAERPKGSFSTLEIQRTEQGDSAMYLCASSLQTHAGNEQFFGPGTRLTVL.

Written as DNA, the CDR3 is TGTGCCAGCAGAATGGGACAACCCCAAGGTTTGCCCCAGCATTTT. The encoded protein is CASRMGQPQGLPQHF. This chain connects TRBV6-5 to TRBJ1-5, with D perhaps matching TRBD1 (6 bases). Trimming took off 6 bases at V and 9 bases at J, with 21 bases between the two ends. The CDR3 is made up of 15 amino acids. CDR1 and CDR2 from the germline V gene are MNHEY and SVGAGI.